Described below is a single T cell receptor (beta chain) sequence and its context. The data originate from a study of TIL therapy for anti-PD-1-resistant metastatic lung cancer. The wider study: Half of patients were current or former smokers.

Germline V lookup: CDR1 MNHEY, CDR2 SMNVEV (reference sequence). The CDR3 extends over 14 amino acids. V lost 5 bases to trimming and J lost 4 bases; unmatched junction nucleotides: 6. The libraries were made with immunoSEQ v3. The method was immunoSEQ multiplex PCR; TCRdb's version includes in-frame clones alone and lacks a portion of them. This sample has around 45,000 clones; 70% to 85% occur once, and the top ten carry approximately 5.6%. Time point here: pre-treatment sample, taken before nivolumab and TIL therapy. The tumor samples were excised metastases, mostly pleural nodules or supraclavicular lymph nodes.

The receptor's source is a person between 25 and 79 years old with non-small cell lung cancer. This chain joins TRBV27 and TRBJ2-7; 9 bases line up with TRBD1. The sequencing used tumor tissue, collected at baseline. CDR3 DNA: TGTGCCAGCAGTCCACAGGGGGCTGGTTACGAGCAGTACTTC. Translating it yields CASSPQGAGYEQYF.